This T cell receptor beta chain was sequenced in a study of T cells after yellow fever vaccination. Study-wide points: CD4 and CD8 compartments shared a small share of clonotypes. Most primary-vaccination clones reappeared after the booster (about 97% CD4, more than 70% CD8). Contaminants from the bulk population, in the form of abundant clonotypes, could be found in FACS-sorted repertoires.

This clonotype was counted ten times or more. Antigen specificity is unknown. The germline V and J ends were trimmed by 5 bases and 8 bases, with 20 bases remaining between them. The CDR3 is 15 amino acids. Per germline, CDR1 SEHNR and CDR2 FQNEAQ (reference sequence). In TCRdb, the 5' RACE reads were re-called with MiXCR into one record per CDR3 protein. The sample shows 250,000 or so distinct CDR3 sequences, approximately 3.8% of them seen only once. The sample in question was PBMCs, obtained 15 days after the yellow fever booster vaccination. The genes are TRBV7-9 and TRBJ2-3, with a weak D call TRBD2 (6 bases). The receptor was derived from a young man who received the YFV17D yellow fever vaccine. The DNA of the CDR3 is TGTGCCAGCAGCCGGACGGGGGTTTTGGAGAGTACGCAGTATTTT. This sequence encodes CASSRTGVLESTQYF.